These T cell receptor beta chains were read from a single sample in a study of blood T cell repertoires in COVID-19. Measured with immunoSEQ multiplex PCR; TCRdb has only the in-frame clones, and not every one. The sample gives some 57,000 clones, 80% to 95% of which show up once; over 5.5% is in the top ten. Sample: peripheral blood. The receptors come from a human donor in a cohort sampled during active COVID-19. The conserved cysteine and the conserved F or W are not part of the CDR3 here. Clone sizes are given selectively: once, few, many, or a class where the clone is expanded.

V: TRBV18
J: TRBJ1-5
size: NA
CDR3: ASSQQQGGQPQH

V: TRBV24-1
J: TRBJ2-3
size: NA
CDR3: ATSDSRQTRDTQY

V: TRBV5-1
J: TRBJ2-1
size: NA
CDR3: ASSRLAGAHEGDNEQF

V: TRBV4-2
J: TRBJ1-4
size: NA
CDR3: ASSQDGQGLATNEKLF

V: TRBV5-1
J: TRBJ2-3
size: NA
CDR3: ASGQLGTVTDTQY

V: TRBV19
J: TRBJ2-3
size: NA
CDR3: ASRGTSGTFTDTQY

V: TRBV7-6
J: TRBJ2-5
size: NA
CDR3: ASSFTHRGEETQY

V: TRBV27
J: TRBJ1-1
size: NA
CDR3: ASSRGSTEAF

V: TRBV11-1
J: TRBJ2-1
size: NA
CDR3: ASRPAGGGADEQF

V: TRBV5-1
J: TRBJ2-7
size: NA
CDR3: ASSLPGTGHYEQY

V: TRBV6-6
J: TRBJ2-7
size: NA
CDR3: ASSYSNAAGHEQY

V: TRBV2
J: TRBJ2-2
size: NA
CDR3: ASKGLAGVANTGELF

V: TRBV7-8
J: TRBJ2-2
size: NA
CDR3: ASRRDSGSANTGELF

V: TRBV7-3
J: TRBJ1-1
size: NA
CDR3: ASSLIGQTDEAF

V: TRBV5-1
J: TRBJ2-7
size: NA
CDR3: ASSLDPSYEQY

V: TRBV7-3
J: TRBJ2-7
size: NA
CDR3: ASSPRGDSYEQY

V: TRBV6-6
J: TRBJ1-2
size: few
CDR3: ASRTGEYGYT

V: TRBV5-1
J: TRBJ2-7
size: NA
CDR3: ASSLPGYEQY

V: TRBV28
J: TRBJ1-2
size: few
CDR3: ASWSEDYGYT

V: TRBV28
J: TRBJ2-1
size: NA
CDR3: ASSREVRNEQF

V: TRBV10-3
J: TRBJ2-2
size: NA
CDR3: AIRGTSGRADTGELF

V: TRBV14
J: TRBJ1-1
size: NA
CDR3: ASSQEGAHTEAF

V: TRBV5-6
J: TRBJ2-7
size: NA
CDR3: ASSPTGRNEQY